Following are 14 T cell receptor beta chains from one sample sequenced in a study of T cells in tumors after PD-1 blockade. The data were produced by immunoSEQ multiplex PCR, yet TCRdb's version contains in-frame clones alone and is incomplete. The sample consists of more than 50,000 clones, roughly 70% of them appearing once. The sequencing here drew on PBMCs, taken after anti-PD-1 treatment. Every receptor here comes from a human donor with basal cell carcinoma.

The table lists this clone with a few counts. In DNA, the CDR3 is TGTGCCAGTAGCTTAGGGGGGGACTACAATGAGCAGTTCTTC. Residues: CASSLGGDYNEQFF. The chain carries TRBV19 and TRBJ2-1; D may be TRBD2 (7 bases). The CDR3 sequence is 14 residues long. CDR1 LNHDA and CDR2 SQIVND come from the germline V gene (reference sequence). V lost 6 bases and J 3 bases, leaving 12 bases between the germline ends. Using reference TRBV19 and TRBJ2-1 for the parts outside the CDR3, the full variable domain is DGGITQSPKYLFRKEGQNVTLSCEQNLNHDAMYWYRQDPGQGLRLIYYSQIVNDFQKGDIAEGYSVSREKKESFPLTVTSAQKNPTAFYLCASSLGGDYNEQFFGPGTRLTVL.

V and J are TRBV27 and TRBJ2-2; 10 bases are a match to TRBD2. The V and J ends lost 3 bases and 4 bases, in that order; junction bases with no gene match: 2. Germline V lookup: CDR1 MNHEY, CDR2 SMNVEV (reference sequence). There are 15 residues in the CDR3. The CDR3 spells CASSFLAGATGELFF. CDR3 nucleotides: TGTGCCAGCAGTTTTCTAGCGGGAGCCACCGGGGAGCTGTTTTTT.

A single count supports this clone. The V and J genes are TRBV11-1 and TRBJ2-1, with 12 bases lining up with TRBD2. Unmatched junction bases numbered 7, after V lost 2 bases and J lost 8 bases. Germline CDR1 reads SGHAT; CDR2 reads FQDESV (reference sequence). The CDR3 runs to 16 residues. Here the CDR3 DNA reads TGTGCCAGCAGCTTATTGACTAGCGGGGGATTCGATGAGCAGTTCTTC. It translates to CASSLLTSGGFDEQFF.

V and J are TRBV27 and TRBJ2-5; D is possibly TRBD2 (5 bases). The length of the CDR3 is 12 residues. Germline V gives CDR1 MNHEY, CDR2 SMNVEV (reference sequence). Trimming took 7 bases from V and 7 from J, leaving 13 bases between them. The CDR3: CASMDSRRTQYF. In DNA, the CDR3 is TGTGCCAGCATGGACTCCCGAAGGACCCAGTACTTC.

V and J are TRBV20-1 and TRBJ1-6, with D uncertain. This CDR3 contains 11 residues. Germline CDR1 reads DFQATT; CDR2 reads SNEGSKA (reference sequence). V lost 1 base and J lost 10, with 5 bases in between. In DNA, the CDR3 is TGCAGTGCTAGAGTGGGGTCACCCCTCCACTTT. Amino acids: CSARVGSPLHF.

V is TRBV19 and J is TRBJ1-2; 7 positions agree with TRBD1. CDR3 length: 12 amino acids. Trimming cost V 6 bases and J 7 bases; bases outside gene matches: 5. CDR1 and CDR2 from the germline V gene are LNHDA and SQIVND (reference sequence). CDR3 amino acids: CASSIQGFGYTF. The CDR3 coding sequence is TGTGCCAGTAGCATACAGGGGTTTGGCTACACCTTC.

The CDR3 region is CASSSVSDTIYF. The CDR3 DNA sequence: TGTGCCAGCAGCTCAGTTTCGGACACCATATATTTT. This rearrangement joins TRBV5-4 to TRBJ1-3; D gene unclear. Germline CDR1 and CDR2: SGHNT and YYREEE (reference sequence). The CDR3 length is 12 residues. The V end was cut by 3 bases, the J end by 8 bases, with 9 bases between.

The V call is TRBV11-1, the J call TRBJ1-1; the D is unclear. CDR3 length: 13 amino acids. In germline, CDR1 is SGHAT, CDR2 FQDESV (reference sequence). V shed 3 bases and J shed 0 bases, with 5 bases lying between them. Written as DNA, the CDR3 is TGTGCCAGCAGCTTCGGGCTGAACACTGAAGCTTTCTTT. It is translated as CASSFGLNTEAFF.

This clone was counted once. V gene TRBV5-6 combines with J gene TRBJ1-2; 7 bases agree with TRBD1. The CDR3 totals 13 residues. The trim removed 2 bases at V and 7 bases at J, leaving 5 bases unmatched. From germline, CDR1 is SGHDT and CDR2 YYEEEE. The CDR3 nucleotides are TGTGCCAGCAGCTTCAGGGGGACTGGTGGCTACACCTTC. Encoded protein: CASSFRGTGGYTF. The variable domain in full, completed from reference TRBV5-6 and TRBJ1-2, reads DAGVTQSPTHLIKTRGQQVTLRCSPKSGHDTVSWYQQALGQGPQFIFQYYEEEERQRGNFPDRFSGHQFPNYSSELNVNALLLGDSALYLCASSFRGTGGYTFGSGTRLTVV.

The chain uses TRBV30 and TRBJ2-1, with D possibly matching TRBD2 (6 bases). The CDR3 totals 14 residues. V was cut by 4 bases and J by 0 bases, with 10 bases left in between. Germline lookup yields CDR1 GTSNPN and CDR2 SVGIG (reference sequence). The CDR3 DNA reads as TGTGCCTGGAACTACGGGAGCTCCTACAATGAGCAGTTCTTC. Its translation: CAWNYGSSYNEQFF. The full variable domain, its missing parts supplied by reference TRBV30 and TRBJ2-1, is SQTIHQWPATLVQPVGSPLSLECTVEGTSNPNLYWYRQAAGRGLQLLFYSVGIGQISSEVPQNLSASRPQDRQFILSSKKLLLSDSGFYLCAWNYGSSYNEQFFGPGTRLTVL.

CDR3 coding DNA: TGTGCCAGCAGTTTAGGCCGGGGGCTAAAGGAGACCCAGTACTTC. Encoded protein: CASSLGRGLKETQYF. The chain links TRBV28 to TRBJ2-5; D may match TRBD1 or TRBD2 (6 bases each). V was shortened by 2 bases and J by 5 bases, with 15 bases between the two germline ends. The CDR3 totals 15 residues. Germline lookup yields CDR1 MDHEN and CDR2 SYDVKM.

This clone came up a few times. The gene calls are TRBV9 and TRBJ1-1; 12 nucleotides match TRBD1. The germline V gene encodes CDR1 SGDLS and CDR2 YYNGEE. V dropped 4 bases and J dropped 0; count of bases not matched to a gene: 4. CDR3 size: 16 residues. CDR3 sequence (DNA): TGTGCCAGCAGCCCGGGGACAGGGGGCCTGAACACTGAAGCTTTCTTT. Protein: CASSPGTGGLNTEAFF.

The chain uses TRBV20-1 and TRBJ2-7, with D tentatively TRBD2 (6 bases). Germline V gives CDR1 DFQATT, CDR2 SNEGSKA (reference sequence). The ends were cut back, 3 bases at V and 0 bases at J, with 9 bases in the middle. The CDR3 has 13 residues. The CDR3 DNA follows: TGCAGTGCTAGTCCTAGCGACTCCTACGAGCAGTACTTC. This sequence encodes CSASPSDSYEQYF.

The CDR3 loop reads CASSQGQGSSYEQYF. CDR3 DNA: TGCGCCAGCAGCCAAGGGCAGGGGAGCTCCTACGAGCAGTACTTC. The genes are TRBV4-1 and TRBJ2-7; perhaps TRBD1 as D (6 bases). The V end was cut by 1 base, the J end by 0 bases, with 10 bases between. The germline gives CDR1 MGHRA, CDR2 YSYEKL. The CDR3 spans 15 residues.